The 19 T cell receptor beta chains reported below all come from one sample, sequenced in a study of a mutant IDH1 vaccine in newly diagnosed glioma. Sample time point: week 11, during vaccination. The vaccine gave 300 ug of a 20-mer mutant IDH1 peptide subcutaneously per dose. The method was immunoSEQ multiplex PCR; TCRdb's version includes in-frame clones alone and lacks a portion of them. The sample gives 30,000 to 35,000 clones, around 90% of which show up once; roughly 20% is in the top ten. Their target antigens are unknown. The sample was PBMCs, taken from a glioma patient whose treatment included an IDH1 peptide vaccine. These TCRs come from a young man with glioma.

V and J are TRBV19 and TRBJ1-1, with D possibly matching TRBD1 (6 bases). With 7 bases removed from V and 0 bases from J, the gap between germline ends came to 9 bases. The CDR3 loop spans 13 amino acids. CDR1 LNHDA and CDR2 SQIVND come from the germline V gene (reference sequence). This chain's CDR3 is CASTRTVNTEAFF. The CDR3 DNA is TGTGCCAGTACCAGGACAGTGAACACTGAAGCTTTCTTT.

The chain has TRBV19 and TRBJ1-1; D gene uncertain. V lost 3 bases to trimming and J lost 1 base, with 9 bases between them. Germline loops: CDR1 LNHDA, CDR2 SQIVND (reference sequence). The CDR3 extends over 14 amino acids. This chain's CDR3 is CASSIGAGNTEAFF. In DNA form, the CDR3 reads TGTGCCAGTAGTATCGGCGCAGGGAACACTGAAGCTTTCTTT. Drawing the rest from reference TRBV19 and TRBJ1-1, the complete variable domain is DGGITQSPKYLFRKEGQNVTLSCEQNLNHDAMYWYRQDPGQGLRLIYYSQIVNDFQKGDIAEGYSVSREKKESFPLTVTSAQKNPTAFYLCASSIGAGNTEAFFGQGTRLTVV.

In DNA form, the CDR3 reads TGTGCCAGCAGCGCAAACTACAATGAGCAGTTCTTC. It codes for CASSANYNEQFF. This chain joins TRBV9 and TRBJ2-1; D remains unclear. This CDR3 has 12 residues. Germline-derived CDR1 and CDR2 are SGDLS and YYNGEE. Between the trimmed V and J ends, which lost 3 bases and 3 bases, there was a span of 4 bases.

The rearrangement links TRBV6-5 to TRBJ1-6; D possibly corresponds to TRBD1 (5 bases). Trimming took 6 bases from V and 0 from J, leaving 9 bases between them. The CDR3 contains 15 residues. Germline V gene lookup returns CDR1 MNHEY and CDR2 SVGAGI. CDR3 DNA sequence: TGTGCCAGCAGAGGACAAGGCTCCTATAATTCACCCCTCCACTTT. It encodes CASRGQGSYNSPLHF.

This rearrangement joins TRBV6-1 to TRBJ1-4; TRBD1 aligns across 8 bases. The CDR3 is 14 amino acids. V lost 1 base, J lost 6 bases, and 1 base stayed unmatched. Per germline, CDR1 MNHNS and CDR2 SASEGT. This CDR3 is CASSEGTGYEKLFF. CDR3 coding DNA: TGTGCCAGCAGTGAAGGGACAGGGTATGAAAAACTGTTTTTT.

V usage is TRBV7-2 and J usage is TRBJ2-7, with D hard to call. CDR1 and CDR2 (germline): SGHTA, FQGNSA. The germline V and J ends were trimmed by 5 bases and 0 bases, with 11 bases remaining between them. The CDR3 has 14 residues. The CDR3 region has the DNA TGTGCCAGCAGCATGCAGACGGGCTCCTACGAGCAGTACTTC. Translation: CASSMQTGSYEQYF.

This rearrangement joins TRBV5-6 to TRBJ2-1, with a tentative D call TRBD2 (5 bases). Germline CDR1 SGHDT, CDR2 YYEEEE. Trimming took off 0 bases at V and 8 bases at J, with 18 bases between the two ends. The CDR3 contains 16 residues. CDR3 DNA sequence: TGTGCCAGCAGCTTGGGTCTGGGAGTAGTCGGGCATGAGCAGTTCTTC. This sequence encodes CASSLGLGVVGHEQFF.

The chain combines TRBV6-1 with TRBJ1-1; D gene uncertain. V gave up 3 bases and J gave up 4 bases, with 6 bases separating them. This CDR3 comprises 12 residues. Germline CDR1 is MNHNS and CDR2 is SASEGT. CDR3 nucleotide sequence: TGTGCCAGCAGTGATCGTGCCACTGAAGCTTTCTTT. This codes for CASSDRATEAFF.

V gene TRBV7-9 combines with J gene TRBJ1-1; 7 nucleotides align to TRBD1. The V gene's germline CDR1 is SEHNR and CDR2 FQNEAQ (reference sequence). The J segment lost 3 bases and the V segment lost 5 bases, leaving 6 bases of the junction unmatched. The CDR3 totals 14 residues. The CDR3 nucleotides read TGTGCCAGCAGCCCCTACACAGGGGACACTGAAGCTTTCTTT. Translation gives CASSPYTGDTEAFF.

The chain has TRBV4-3 and TRBJ2-4; 9 bases fit TRBD2. Per the germline V gene, CDR1 is LGHNA and CDR2 is YSLEER. This CDR3 has 15 amino acids. With 4 bases clipped from V and 7 bases from J, the junction kept 8 bases outside the gene matches. DNA for the CDR3: TGCGCCAGCAGCCGCAGCAAGCGGGAGGTTAACATTCAGTACTTC. This encodes CASSRSKREVNIQYF.

The CDR3 DNA reads as TGTGCCAGCAGGGACGTTGTGACGGGGCCCTACGAGCAGTACTTC. Translating gives CASRDVVTGPYEQYF. The chain combines TRBV2 with TRBJ2-7; D is perhaps TRBD1 or TRBD2 (5 bases each). The CDR3 length is 15 residues. CDR1 is SNHLY, CDR2 FYNNEI, per germline. Trimming removed 6 bases at V and 2 bases at J, with 17 bases between.

This clone was seen only once. The chain employs TRBV30 and TRBJ2-1, with 11 bases lining up with TRBD2. Trimming at V came to 5 bases and at J to 4 bases, leaving 4 bases not matched to a gene. Germline assignment: CDR1 GTSNPN and CDR2 SVGIG (reference sequence). The CDR3 spans 14 residues. Here the CDR3 DNA reads TGTGCCTGGGCCGGGACTAGCGGTTACAATGAGCAGTTCTTC. As protein: CAWAGTSGYNEQFF.

J is TRBJ1-4 and V is TRBV30; D might be TRBD1 (5 bases). This CDR3 region has 13 residues. V was shortened by 3 bases and J by 10 bases, with 15 bases between the two germline ends. CDR1 GTSNPN and CDR2 SVGIG come from the germline V gene (reference sequence). The CDR3 loop is CAWSLNQGAKLFF. DNA for the CDR3: TGTGCCTGGAGCCTAAACCAAGGGGCAAAACTGTTTTTT.

The chain has TRBV6-5 and TRBJ2-5; perhaps D is TRBD1 or TRBD2 (5 bases each). Germline assignment: CDR1 MNHEY and CDR2 SVGAGI. This CDR3 comprises 16 residues. The germline V and J ends were trimmed by 4 bases and 7 bases, with 22 bases remaining between them. The CDR3: CASSSQTGRAGGTQYF. DNA for the CDR3: TGTGCCAGCAGTTCCCAGACGGGACGGGCTGGGGGGACCCAGTACTTC.

The chain couples TRBV27 to TRBJ1-5, with D possibly being TRBD1 (5 bases). Germline assignment: CDR1 MNHEY and CDR2 SMNVEV (reference sequence). V was cut by 3 bases and J by 2 bases, with 11 bases left in between. The CDR3 totals 15 residues. The CDR3 sequence: CASSLGGMGNQPQHF. CDR3 DNA: TGTGCCAGCAGTTTGGGGGGTATGGGCAATCAGCCCCAGCATTTT.

This CDR3 is CASSLSGTGGDEQYF. CDR3 bases: TGTGCCAGCAGTTTATCCGGGACAGGGGGCGACGAGCAGTACTTC. V gene TRBV28 combines with J gene TRBJ2-7; 12 bases map to TRBD1. The germline CDR1 and CDR2 sequences are MDHEN and SYDVKM. There are 15 residues in the CDR3. V lost 1 base, J lost 5 bases, and 3 bases stayed unmatched.

The gene calls are TRBV6-5 and TRBJ1-1, with a tentative D call TRBD1 (6 bases). The V gene's germline CDR1 is MNHEY and CDR2 SVGAGI. CDR3 size: 15 residues. V shed 5 bases and J shed 1 base, with 14 bases lying between them. CDR3 sequence: CASSPFPTGNTEAFF. The CDR3 nucleotides read TGTGCCAGCAGTCCTTTCCCGACAGGGAACACTGAAGCTTTCTTT.

The chain uses TRBV18 and TRBJ1-6; D is possibly TRBD1 (6 bases). Trimming pared 2 bases from V and 7 bases from J, leaving 9 bases between. The CDR3 length is 14 residues. CDR1 is KGHSH and CDR2 is LQKENI in the germline V gene. Here the CDR3 DNA reads TGTGCCAGCTCACCAAGTACAGGGAATTCACCCCTCCACTTT. Translation: CASSPSTGNSPLHF.

This clone was seen more than once but under ten times. V is TRBV20-1 and J is TRBJ1-5; D is ambiguous. Germline V gene data show CDR1 as DFQATT and CDR2 as SNEGSKA (reference sequence). The CDR3 is made up of 10 amino acids. Trimming cost V 6 bases and J 9 bases, with 9 bases left between them. The CDR3 nucleotides are TGCAGTGCCCCCCTTGGGCCCCAGCATTTT. Translation: CSAPLGPQHF.